The rows below give T cell receptor beta chains drawn from one sample of a study of blood T cell repertoires in COVID-19. Here immunoSEQ multiplex PCR was the method, and the copy in TCRdb shows in-frame clones only, minus some. The table includes roughly 150,000 clones, 84% detected once. Source material: peripheral blood. Receptors were obtained from a woman of 80 years or more with COVID-19, enrolled during active disease. CDR3s include the opening cysteine and the closing phenylalanine or tryptophan.

TRBV7-2	TRBJ2-3	CASSRFRSSTDTQYF
TRBV5-1	TRBJ1-2	CASSSPGDKNGYTF
TRBV7-3	TRBJ2-5	CASSLTGTETQYF
TRBV5-4	TRBJ2-5	CASSFQQREEETQYF
TRBV18	TRBJ1-1	CASSSQGANTEAFF
TRBV5-5	TRBJ1-1	CASSLGLGGTEAFF
TRBV18	TRBJ1-2	CASSLENNYGYTF
TRBV2	TRBJ1-2	CASSATGLGYTF
TRBV19	TRBJ1-5	CASSSQGSGQPQHF
TRBV6-4	TRBJ2-1	CASSVAGVPYNEQFF
TRBV10-3	TRBJ1-5	CAISSTANQPQHF
TRBV19	TRBJ1-5	CASSLRSNQPQHF
TRBV7-6	TRBJ2-5	CASSPQETQYF
TRBV5-1	TRBJ2-7	CASSLALAGGGDEQYF
TRBV5-6	TRBJ1-5	CASSLDGGGSQPQHF
TRBV6-5	TRBJ2-3	CASTTSGLTDTQYF
TRBV28	TRBJ1-1	CASSSAGLNTEAFF
TRBV4-3	TRBJ1-6	CASSQDFRRQAQNSPLHF
TRBV30	TRBJ1-5	CAWTQQGNQPQHF
TRBV19	TRBJ1-1	CASSQGTGNTEAFF
TRBV19	TRBJ1-4	CASSRDWGEKLFF
TRBV13	TRBJ1-4	CASSLGLRGDEKLFF
TRBV28	TRBJ2-5	CASSLFHFQETQYF
TRBV7-6	TRBJ2-2	CASSLRASGIAGELFF
TRBV9	TRBJ2-3	CASSARQGTTDTQYF
TRBV5-1	TRBJ2-2	CASSFISADTGELFF
TRBV19	TRBJ2-3	CASSILGTGGTDTQYF
TRBV6-1	TRBJ2-7	CASSEGLAGVSYEQYF
TRBV2	TRBJ1-5	CASSVDRGRGEPQHF
TRBV6-1	TRBJ2-7	CASSDPWGRGSYEQYF
TRBV15	TRBJ1-4	CATFRDSEKLFF